This T cell receptor (beta chain) is from a study of T-cell reconstitution after alpha-beta-depleted transplantation in children. Whole-study results and caveats: Expanded graft clones, several hundred of them, were reportedly the source of alpha-beta T cells about two months after transplant. Surviving recipient cells, namely T cells and thymic progenitors, were the source of high day-60 TCRbeta diversity in some patients. The authors attributed T-cell counts and diversity one year after transplant mostly to newly produced T cells.

A TCRbeta library incorporating unique molecular identifiers was prepared. TCRdb reprocessed the PCR reads via MiXCR and lists one record per CDR3 protein. The top ten hold around 9.8% of the sample, which has around 300,000 distinct CDR3 sequences, roughly 8.2% seen once. This CDR3 has 16 amino acids. Germline CDR1 ENHRY, CDR2 SYGVKD. Trimming left V 4 bases short and J 1 base short, with 16 bases between. Concerning this clonotype itself: Its target is not known.

This chain joins TRBV10-3 and TRBJ1-1; TRBD1 is a possible D gene (6 bases). The clonotype comes from a female patient between 2 and 10 years old who had a stem cell transplant for Fanconi anemia, so the T cells may come from the graft donor. Here the sequenced sample was peripheral blood, taken 360 days after TCRalphabeta/CD19-depleted stem cell transplant. In DNA form, the CDR3 reads TGTGCCATCAGTGCAGGGGACAAAATAACGAACACTGAAGCTTTCTTT. Residues: CAISAGDKITNTEAFF.